Below, 4 T cell receptor beta chains from the same sample are listed, as sequenced in a study of human T cells and chemical hapten exposure (dated by TCRdb to the early 2020s). Interpreted using the paper, the time point label stands for: patch test 2, 6 weeks after DPC sensitization. What the treatment or condition label conveys for this sample: therapeutic diphenylcyclopropenone sensitization with weekly scalp DPC. Library preparation was by RACE. TCRdb records NextSeq 500 as the sequencer. In-frame beta chains were kept once TCRdb had trimmed the public reads at Q25 with fastp and called clones with MiXCR. Rows are unified per CDR3 protein, each entry keeping the most common DNA and genes. This sample has tens of thousands of distinct CDR3 sequences in its table, and 6.5% to 10% of those were observed once. The top ten clones comprise nearly 3.5% of the sample. The sample consisted of whole blood, taken in connection with sensitization to the hapten diphenylcyclopropenone (DPC). The receptors were sampled from a woman aged 45 to 65 with alopecia areata. Some clones in this sample may be carry-over from other donors' samples.

In this sample, this clonotype turned up many times. The chain recombines TRBV18 with TRBJ1-2; TRBD1 is a possible D gene (6 bases). CDR1 and CDR2 from the germline V gene are KGHSH and LQKENI. Trimming cost V 4 bases and J 4 bases, with 13 bases left between them. CDR3 length: 14 amino acids. CDR3 loop: CASSLEDSSYGYTF. The CDR3 DNA reads TGTGCCAGCTCACTTGAGGACAGTAGCTATGGCTACACCTTC.

This clonotype was seen a handful of times. This sequence joins TRBV29-1 and TRBJ1-2, with D hard to call. Per the germline V gene, CDR1 is SQVTM and CDR2 is ANQGSEA. The CDR3 totals 13 residues. The V end lost 1 base, the J end lost 1 base, and 7 bases lay between the germline ends. The CDR3 sequence is CSVEAEGNYGYTF. CDR3 sequence (DNA): TGCAGCGTTGAAGCGGAGGGTAACTATGGCTACACCTTC.

This clonotype was detected many times. The V call is TRBV5-1, the J call TRBJ1-2, with unresolved D. This CDR3 has 17 amino acids. CDR1 and CDR2 from the germline V gene are SGHRS and YFSETQ. With 0 bases removed from V and 3 bases from J, the gap between germline ends came to 18 bases. The CDR3 DNA reads TGCGCCAGCAGCTTGGCCTGGGCAGAAGATATTTACTATGGCTACACCTTC. Translating it yields CASSLAWAEDIYYGYTF.

This clonotype has ten or more counts. The chain has TRBV6-2 or TRBV6-3 and TRBJ1-1; D may be TRBD1 (6 bases). CDR1 MNHEY and CDR2 SVGEGT come from the germline V gene. Between the trimmed V and J ends, which lost 7 bases and 5 bases, there was a span of 8 bases. The CDR3 spans 11 residues. CDR3 nucleotides: TGTGCCAGCAATCAGGGGACTGAAGCTTTCTTT. Encoded protein: CASNQGTEAFF.